The rows below give T cell receptor beta chains drawn from one sample of a study of T cell repertoires in cytomegalovirus infection. No antigen has been assigned to these receptors. TCRdb reanalysed the reads using MiXCR and keeps one entry per CDR3 protein. The profile shows over 95,000 distinct CDR3 sequences, roughly 30% of them singletons. The starting material was CD8+ T cells from cultured PBMCs, obtained from culture after CMV antigen stimulation. The source of these receptors is a human donor in good health (CMV status not recorded). Some clones in this sample may be carry-over from other donors' samples. CDR3s include the opening cysteine and the closing phenylalanine or tryptophan. D genes are given only for firm matches. For some rows the clone size is stated as once, few or many, or as a class when expanded; others skip it.

v_gene: TRBV20-1
j_gene: TRBJ1-6
d_gene: TRBD1
abundance: few
CDR3aa: CSARQAGQGSAPLHF
CDR3nt: TGCAGTGCTAGGCAGGCAGGACAGGGGTCGGCACCCCTCCACTTT

v_gene: TRBV7-6
j_gene: TRBJ1-5
d_gene: -
abundance: many
CDR3aa: CASSLGTNSNQPQHF
CDR3nt: TGTGCCAGCAGCTTAGGGACAAACAGCAATCAGCCCCAGCATTTT

v_gene: TRBV5-4
j_gene: TRBJ2-5
d_gene: -
abundance: -
CDR3aa: CASSVRDGTETQYF
CDR3nt: TGTGCCAGCAGCGTTCGGGACGGGACGGAGACCCAGTACTTC

v_gene: TRBV2
j_gene: TRBJ2-7
d_gene: -
abundance: -
CDR3aa: CASSEGVYYEQYF
CDR3nt: TGTGCCAGCAGTGAAGGGGTTTACTACGAGCAGTACTTC

v_gene: TRBV7-2
j_gene: TRBJ2-5
d_gene: TRBD2
abundance: few
CDR3aa: CASSFIAGEQETQYF
CDR3nt: TGTGCCAGCAGCTTTATAGCGGGGGAGCAAGAGACCCAGTACTTC

v_gene: TRBV19
j_gene: TRBJ1-5
d_gene: -
abundance: few
CDR3aa: CASSGTCCRSNQPQHF
CDR3nt: TGTGCCAGTAGTGGAACATGCTGCCGGAGCAATCAGCCCCAGCATTTT

v_gene: TRBV7-6
j_gene: TRBJ1-4
d_gene: TRBD1
abundance: -
CDR3aa: CASSEGTENEKLFF
CDR3nt: TGTGCCAGCAGCGAGGGGACAGAAAATGAAAAACTGTTTTTT

v_gene: TRBV7-9
j_gene: TRBJ2-1
d_gene: -
abundance: many
CDR3aa: CASSRVGGSYNEQFF
CDR3nt: TGTGCCAGCAGCAGAGTAGGGGGCTCCTACAATGAGCAGTTCTTC

v_gene: TRBV4-1
j_gene: TRBJ1-6
d_gene: -
abundance: -
CDR3aa: CASSQDRTANSPLHF
CDR3nt: TGCGCCAGCAGCCAAGATCGGACAGCAAATTCACCCCTCCACTTT

v_gene: TRBV28
j_gene: TRBJ2-7
d_gene: -
abundance: -
CDR3aa: CASTQLTLDMGDSYEQYF
CDR3nt: TGTGCCAGCACACAATTGACCTTGGACATGGGCGATTCCTACGAGCAGTACTTC

v_gene: TRBV7-4
j_gene: TRBJ2-5
d_gene: -
abundance: few
CDR3aa: CASSSLSRGGETQYF
CDR3nt: TGTGCCAGCAGCTCGCTTTCCAGGGGAGGGGAGACCCAGTACTTC

v_gene: TRBV19
j_gene: TRBJ2-7
d_gene: TRBD1
abundance: -
CDR3aa: CASSGQGGRTYEQYF
CDR3nt: TGTGCCAGTAGTGGACAGGGTGGCCGAACCTACGAGCAGTACTTC

v_gene: TRBV7-6
j_gene: TRBJ2-3
d_gene: TRBD2
abundance: few
CDR3aa: CASSPSPSGGAGDTQYF
CDR3nt: TGTGCCAGCAGCCCATCCCCTAGCGGGGGGGCCGGTGATACGCAGTATTTT

v_gene: TRBV28
j_gene: TRBJ1-1
d_gene: TRBD1
abundance: few
CDR3aa: CASSLFAQGGVSEAFF
CDR3nt: TGTGCCAGCAGTTTATTTGCACAGGGGGGTGTCAGTGAAGCTTTCTTT

v_gene: TRBV4-1
j_gene: TRBJ1-2
d_gene: -
abundance: few
CDR3aa: CASSVRERTEYGYTF
CDR3nt: TGCGCCAGCAGCGTAAGGGAGAGGACAGAGTATGGCTACACCTTC

v_gene: TRBV3-1
j_gene: TRBJ2-5
d_gene: TRBD2
abundance: -
CDR3aa: CASSHLLAGEETQYF
CDR3nt: TGTGCCAGCAGCCACCTCCTAGCGGGGGAAGAGACCCAGTACTTC

v_gene: TRBV7-2
j_gene: TRBJ2-7
d_gene: -
abundance: -
CDR3aa: CASSEETGANYEEYF
CDR3nt: TGTGCCAGCAGCGAGGAGACAGGCGCCAACTACGAGGAGTACTTC

v_gene: TRBV27
j_gene: TRBJ2-2
d_gene: -
abundance: -
CDR3aa: CASTGGDRARTGELFF
CDR3nt: TGTGCCAGCACCGGGGGGGACAGGGCACGCACCGGGGAGCTGTTTTTT

v_gene: TRBV29-1
j_gene: TRBJ2-2
d_gene: -
abundance: many
CDR3aa: CSGRGWTGELFF
CDR3nt: TGCAGCGGCAGGGGATGGACCGGGGAGCTGTTTTTT

v_gene: TRBV20-1
j_gene: TRBJ2-5
d_gene: TRBD2
abundance: -
CDR3aa: CSARGLAGASPSFQETQYF
CDR3nt: TGCAGTGCTAGAGGACTAGCGGGGGCCTCTCCCTCCTTTCAAGAGACCCAGTACTTC

v_gene: TRBV12-3/TRBV12-4
j_gene: TRBJ1-2
d_gene: -
abundance: few
CDR3aa: CASSGRSQGFYGYTF
CDR3nt: TGTGCCAGCAGTGGTCGTTCCCAGGGCTTCTATGGCTACACCTTC

v_gene: TRBV6-5
j_gene: TRBJ1-2
d_gene: -
abundance: -
CDR3aa: CASGGTHYGYTF
CDR3nt: TGTGCCAGCGGGGGGACACACTATGGCTACACCTTC

v_gene: TRBV4-1
j_gene: TRBJ2-2
d_gene: -
abundance: few
CDR3aa: CASSKASENTGELFF
CDR3nt: TGCGCCAGCAGCAAGGCTAGCGAGAACACCGGGGAGCTGTTTTTT

v_gene: TRBV11-2
j_gene: TRBJ2-7
d_gene: -
abundance: -
CDR3aa: CASSPRNFYEQYF
CDR3nt: TGTGCCAGCAGCCCCAGGAATTTCTACGAGCAGTACTTC

v_gene: TRBV29-1
j_gene: TRBJ2-5
d_gene: -
abundance: -
CDR3aa: CSVELETQYF
CDR3nt: TGCAGCGTTGAGTTAGAGACCCAGTACTTC

v_gene: TRBV7-6
j_gene: TRBJ2-1
d_gene: TRBD2
abundance: few
CDR3aa: CASSFLAGVYNEQFF
CDR3nt: TGTGCCAGCAGCTTCCTAGCGGGGGTGTACAATGAGCAGTTCTTC

v_gene: TRBV12-3/TRBV12-4
j_gene: TRBJ1-2
d_gene: -
abundance: few
CDR3aa: CASTYGDGYTF
CDR3nt: TGTGCCAGCACCTACGGGGATGGCTACACCTTC

v_gene: TRBV12-3/TRBV12-4
j_gene: TRBJ2-5
d_gene: TRBD1
abundance: -
CDR3aa: CASGTGGGETQYF
CDR3nt: TGTGCCAGCGGGACAGGGGGCGGCGAGACCCAGTACTTC

v_gene: TRBV2
j_gene: TRBJ1-5
d_gene: -
abundance: few
CDR3aa: CASGQSSNQPQHF
CDR3nt: TGTGCCAGCGGACAGAGTAGCAATCAGCCCCAGCATTTT

v_gene: TRBV4-1
j_gene: TRBJ2-6
d_gene: TRBD1
abundance: few
CDR3aa: CASSQDRRTGASGANVLTF
CDR3nt: TGCGCCAGCAGCCAAGATCGGAGGACAGGAGCATCTGGGGCCAACGTCCTGACTTTC

v_gene: TRBV27
j_gene: TRBJ1-1
d_gene: TRBD1
abundance: many
CDR3aa: CASRVSGGASSTEAFF
CDR3nt: TGTGCCAGCAGAGTCTCAGGGGGCGCGTCAAGCACTGAAGCTTTCTTT

v_gene: TRBV7-9
j_gene: TRBJ2-1
d_gene: TRBD2
abundance: -
CDR3aa: CASSGAGGPRNEQFF
CDR3nt: TGTGCCAGCAGTGGGGCGGGGGGGCCTAGAAATGAGCAGTTCTTC

v_gene: TRBV12-3/TRBV12-4
j_gene: TRBJ2-5
d_gene: -
abundance: -
CDR3aa: CASSGRQQETQYF
CDR3nt: TGTGCCAGCAGTGGCCGACAGCAAGAGACCCAGTACTTC

v_gene: TRBV12-3/TRBV12-4
j_gene: TRBJ2-3
d_gene: -
abundance: -
CDR3aa: CASSLWVDGISTDTQYF
CDR3nt: TGTGCCAGCAGTTTATGGGTGGATGGCATCAGCACAGATACGCAGTATTTT

v_gene: TRBV2
j_gene: TRBJ2-7
d_gene: -
abundance: -
CDR3aa: CASSEPGFAYEQYF
CDR3nt: TGTGCCAGCAGTGAACCGGGGTTTGCTTACGAGCAGTACTTC

v_gene: TRBV27
j_gene: TRBJ1-1
d_gene: -
abundance: -
CDR3aa: CASSYRGSTEAFF
CDR3nt: TGTGCCAGCAGTTATCGGGGAAGCACTGAAGCTTTCTTT

v_gene: TRBV7-2
j_gene: TRBJ2-2
d_gene: -
abundance: many
CDR3aa: CASSFLNGELFF
CDR3nt: TGTGCCAGCAGCTTCTTAAACGGGGAGCTGTTTTTT

v_gene: TRBV20-1
j_gene: TRBJ2-7
d_gene: -
abundance: -
CDR3aa: CSARIISKSYEQYF
CDR3nt: TGCAGTGCTAGGATAATCTCAAAGTCCTACGAGCAGTACTTC

v_gene: TRBV12-3/TRBV12-4
j_gene: TRBJ2-7
d_gene: -
abundance: -
CDR3aa: CASSPALAYEQYF
CDR3nt: TGTGCCAGCAGTCCCGCTCTAGCCTACGAGCAGTACTTC

v_gene: TRBV7-4
j_gene: TRBJ2-1
d_gene: TRBD2
abundance: -
CDR3aa: CASSLPASGGAGEQFF
CDR3nt: TGTGCCAGCAGCTTACCGGCTAGCGGGGGGGCCGGGGAGCAGTTCTTC

v_gene: TRBV10-3
j_gene: TRBJ1-5
d_gene: -
abundance: many
CDR3aa: CAISEQAGYSNQPQHF
CDR3nt: TGTGCCATCAGTGAGCAGGCCGGCTATAGCAATCAGCCCCAGCATTTT

v_gene: TRBV27
j_gene: TRBJ2-7
d_gene: TRBD1
abundance: -
CDR3aa: CTSSLLRDRDFNQYF
CDR3nt: TGTACCAGCAGTTTATTAAGGGACAGGGACTTCAATCAGTACTTC

v_gene: TRBV7-2
j_gene: TRBJ2-7
d_gene: -
abundance: many
CDR3aa: CASSLYRDRFYEQYF
CDR3nt: TGTGCCAGCAGCTTATACAGGGATCGATTCTACGAGCAGTACTTC

v_gene: TRBV7-6
j_gene: TRBJ1-3
d_gene: -
abundance: few
CDR3aa: CASSLVRDTGNTIYF
CDR3nt: TGTGCCAGCAGCTTAGTCAGGGACACTGGAAACACCATATATTTT

v_gene: TRBV7-3
j_gene: TRBJ2-3
d_gene: TRBD2
abundance: -
CDR3aa: CASSSLAGATDTQYF
CDR3nt: TGTGCCAGCAGCTCGTTAGCGGGGGCCACAGATACGCAGTATTTT

v_gene: TRBV6-2/TRBV6-3
j_gene: TRBJ1-2
d_gene: -
abundance: once
CDR3aa: CASSYSNRGGLGYTF
CDR3nt: TGTGCCAGCAGTTACTCGAATCGCGGGGGGCTTGGCTACACCTTC

v_gene: TRBV5-4
j_gene: TRBJ1-2
d_gene: TRBD1
abundance: -
CDR3aa: CASSLGGRGRGYTF
CDR3nt: TGTGCCAGCAGCTTGGGGGGCAGGGGGCGAGGCTACACCTTC

v_gene: TRBV9
j_gene: TRBJ2-2
d_gene: TRBD1
abundance: few
CDR3aa: CASSVRDSDTGELFF
CDR3nt: TGTGCCAGCAGCGTACGGGACAGTGACACCGGGGAGCTGTTTTTT

v_gene: TRBV13
j_gene: TRBJ1-1
d_gene: -
abundance: -
CDR3aa: CASSEPGHTEAFF
CDR3nt: TGTGCCAGCAGCGAGCCGGGGCACACTGAAGCTTTCTTT

v_gene: TRBV27
j_gene: TRBJ2-3
d_gene: -
abundance: -
CDR3aa: CASSLRRRGGRDTQYF
CDR3nt: TGTGCCAGCAGTCTCCGCCGGAGGGGAGGAAGGGATACGCAGTATTTT

v_gene: TRBV7-9
j_gene: TRBJ2-3
d_gene: TRBD1
abundance: -
CDR3aa: CASSNPGTGTDTQYF
CDR3nt: TGTGCCAGCAGCAACCCCGGGACAGGCACAGATACGCAGTATTTT

v_gene: TRBV4-3
j_gene: TRBJ1-1
d_gene: -
abundance: once
CDR3aa: CASSQSSTEAFF
CDR3nt: TGCGCCAGCAGCCAAAGCTCCACTGAAGCTTTCTTT

v_gene: TRBV12-3/TRBV12-4
j_gene: TRBJ1-1
d_gene: TRBD1
abundance: many
CDR3aa: CASSFTVGRGQGSEAFF
CDR3nt: TGTGCCAGCAGTTTCACCGTTGGCCGGGGACAGGGGTCTGAAGCTTTCTTT

v_gene: TRBV19
j_gene: TRBJ1-1
d_gene: TRBD1
abundance: few
CDR3aa: CASSPRGTGDLFMAFF
CDR3nt: TGTGCCAGTAGCCCCAGGGGGACAGGGGACCTTTTTATGGCTTTCTTT

v_gene: TRBV15
j_gene: TRBJ1-5
d_gene: -
abundance: -
CDR3aa: CATSTTGYQPQHF
CDR3nt: TGTGCCACCAGCACAACGGGTTATCAGCCCCAGCATTTT

v_gene: TRBV6-2/TRBV6-3
j_gene: TRBJ2-7
d_gene: TRBD2
abundance: few
CDR3aa: CASSYSKVRLAGRDYEQYF
CDR3nt: TGTGCCAGCAGTTACTCGAAAGTACGTCTAGCGGGGAGGGACTACGAGCAGTACTTC

v_gene: TRBV6-6
j_gene: TRBJ2-7
d_gene: TRBD1
abundance: -
CDR3aa: CASSSDRVEQYF
CDR3nt: TGTGCCAGCAGTTCCGACAGGGTCGAGCAGTACTTC

v_gene: TRBV7-2
j_gene: TRBJ2-6
d_gene: -
abundance: few
CDR3aa: CASYDRNSGANVLTF
CDR3nt: TGTGCCAGCTATGACAGGAACTCTGGGGCCAACGTCCTGACTTTC